These 12 T cell receptor beta chains came from one sample sequenced in a study of blood T cell repertoires in COVID-19. The assay was immunoSEQ multiplex PCR, and TCRdb's table has in-frame clones only and misses some. The sample lists around 300,000 clones; 88% were seen once. The sequenced sample was PBMCs or T cells enriched from blood (not recorded which). These receptor sequences come from a woman younger than 45 who had recovered from COVID-19.

This chain connects TRBV19 to TRBJ2-2; TRBD1 agrees at 7 bases. The CDR3 totals 18 residues. Per germline, CDR1 LNHDA and CDR2 SQIVND (reference sequence). Germline trimming cut 3 bases from V and 5 bases from J; bases unmatched to any gene: 15. The CDR3 nucleotides are TGTGCCAGTAGTATTTCAACCGCTGTGACAGGGATAACCGGGGAGCTGTTTTTT. Amino acids: CASSISTAVTGITGELFF. The full variable domain, in which reference TRBV19 and TRBJ2-2 provide the parts outside the CDR3, is DGGITQSPKYLFRKEGQNVTLSCEQNLNHDAMYWYRQDPGQGLRLIYYSQIVNDFQKGDIAEGYSVSREKKESFPLTVTSAQKNPTAFYLCASSISTAVTGITGELFFGEGSRLTVL.

This chain connects TRBV6-5 to TRBJ1-2, with D maybe TRBD1 (5 bases). The CDR3 has 13 residues. CDR1 and CDR2 (germline): MNHEY, SVGAGI. Trimming cost V 4 bases and J 4 bases, with 10 bases left between them. CDR3 amino acids: CASSSGELYGYTF. The DNA for the CDR3 is TGTGCCAGCAGTTCGGGGGAACTCTATGGCTACACCTTC.

The CDR3 DNA is TGTGCCAGTATGTATGGCAGTAATAATTCACCCCTCCACTTT. Encoded protein: CASMYGSNNSPLHF. J is TRBJ1-6 and V is TRBV19; D remains ambiguous. CDR1 is LNHDA, CDR2 SQIVND, per germline (reference sequence). This CDR3 comprises 14 residues. V shed 7 bases and J shed 5 bases, with 12 bases lying between them.

The chain recombines TRBV2 with TRBJ2-5; tentatively, D is TRBD2 (6 bases). The CDR3 loop spans 14 amino acids. Per germline, CDR1 SNHLY and CDR2 FYNNEI. Trimming took 7 bases from V and 2 from J, leaving 14 bases between them. The CDR3 region is CASTRLVWQETQYF. In DNA form, the CDR3 reads TGTGCCAGCACTCGACTAGTTTGGCAAGAGACCCAGTACTTC.

This chain links TRBV7-6 with TRBJ2-2, with 8 bases that match TRBD1. The CDR3 totals 17 residues. From germline, CDR1 is SGHVS and CDR2 FNYEAQ. J lost 1 base, V lost 6 bases, and 10 bases had no gene match. The CDR3 region is CASRKFVTGENTGELFF. The CDR3 coding sequence is TGTGCCAGCAGGAAATTCGTGACAGGGGAGAACACCGGGGAGCTGTTTTTT.

The chain links TRBV3-1 (or the pseudogene TRBV3-2) to TRBJ1-2, with D unclear. The germline gives CDR1 LGHDT, CDR2 YNNKEL (reference sequence). Trimming removed 4 bases at V and 4 bases at J, with 16 bases between. The CDR3 has 15 amino acids. CDR3 protein: CASSPKRGEIYGYTF. In nucleotides, the CDR3 is TGTGCCAGCAGCCCCAAACGGGGAGAGATCTATGGCTACACCTTC.

The V gene is TRBV15, the J gene TRBJ1-6, with a tentative D call TRBD1 (5 bases). V was trimmed by 0 bases and J by 13 bases, leaving 28 bases between them. This CDR3 region has 19 residues. Germline V CDR1 and CDR2: LNHNV, YYDKDF (reference sequence). The DNA for the CDR3 is TGTGCCACCAGCAGAGATAGCCCCCGCAGGGCCTATTGGGGGGATCCCCTCCACTTT. It encodes CATSRDSPRRAYWGDPLHF.

The gene calls are TRBV28 and TRBJ2-3, with D perhaps matching TRBD1 (5 bases). The V end lost 7 bases, the J end lost 0 bases, and 11 bases lay between the germline ends. This CDR3 contains 14 residues. Germline V lookup: CDR1 MDHEN, CDR2 SYDVKM. The DNA for the CDR3 is TGTGCCAGCATGGGGCTTATCAGCACAGATACGCAGTATTTT. Protein sequence: CASMGLISTDTQYF. The full variable domain, its missing parts supplied by reference TRBV28 and TRBJ2-3, is DVKVTQSSRYLVKRTGEKVFLECVQDMDHENMFWYRQDPGLGLRLIYFSYDVKMKEKGDIPEGYSVSREKKERFSLILESASTNQTSMYLCASMGLISTDTQYFGPGTRLTVL.

This clone showed up just a few times. The chain recombines TRBV27 with TRBJ2-7; 7 bases line up with TRBD1. With V trimmed by 7 bases and J by 2 bases, 5 bases remained unmatched. This CDR3 spans 13 amino acids. Germline V gives CDR1 MNHEY, CDR2 SMNVEV (reference sequence). CDR3 loop: CASTEGGTYEQYF. CDR3 bases: TGTGCCAGCACAGAAGGGGGCACCTACGAGCAGTACTTC.

CDR3 in DNA: TGTGCCAGCAGCTTTGTGTCAGACACTGAAGCTTTCTTT. The encoded protein is CASSFVSDTEAFF. The chain combines TRBV7-9 with TRBJ1-1, with unresolved D. Trimming removed 3 bases from V and 3 bases from J, with 8 bases in between. Germline V gene lookup returns CDR1 SEHNR and CDR2 FQNEAQ (reference sequence). This CDR3 spans 13 amino acids. Full variable domain (missing parts from reference TRBV7-9 and TRBJ1-1): DTGVSQNPRHKITKRGQNVTFRCDPISEHNRLYWYRQTLGQGPEFLTYFQNEAQLEKSRLLSDRFSAERPKGSFSTLEIQRTEQGDSAMYLCASSFVSDTEAFFGQGTRLTVV.

The chain employs TRBV20-1 and TRBJ1-1, with D unresolved. The CDR3 length is 11 residues. Germline CDR1 is DFQATT and CDR2 is SNEGSKA (reference sequence). The V end was cut by 3 bases, the J end by 3 bases, with 5 bases between. CDR3 protein: CSASADTEAFF. DNA for the CDR3: TGCAGTGCTAGTGCGGACACTGAAGCTTTCTTT.

V gene TRBV5-1 combines with J gene TRBJ1-6, with D uncertain. Trimming took 0 bases from V and 7 from J, leaving 14 bases between them. CDR1 and CDR2 from the germline V gene are SGHRS and YFSETQ. The CDR3 runs 16 residues. As DNA, the CDR3 is TGCGCCAGCAGCTTGGCCCTACGGGGTCAGAATTCACCCCTCCACTTT. The encoded protein is CASSLALRGQNSPLHF.